The 5 T cell receptor beta chains below all came from one sample that was sequenced in a study of radiotherapy plus CTLA-4 blockade in lung cancer. TCRdb's table, derived via immunoSEQ multiplex PCR, lists solely in-frame clones and lacks some. Seen here are approximately 99,000 clones, 70% to 90% observed once, and the top ten hold 4% to 6%. This specimen was peripheral blood, taken from a patient treated with radiotherapy plus ipilimumab. These receptors were obtained from a human donor with non-small cell lung cancer that progressed on radiotherapy plus ipilimumab.

J is TRBJ2-1 and V is TRBV5-6, with D tentatively TRBD2 (5 bases). V was clipped by 4 bases and J by 8 bases, with 25 bases between them. Germline V gene data show CDR1 as SGHDT and CDR2 as YYEEEE. The CDR3 runs 17 residues. Here the CDR3 DNA reads TGTGCCAGCAGCCTGGATCACTCCGGGGTAATTGCATATGAGCAGTTCTTC. This gives the protein CASSLDHSGVIAYEQFF.

The rearrangement links TRBV2 to TRBJ2-4, with D tentatively TRBD1 (6 bases). Germline V gene sequence: CDR1 SNHLY, CDR2 FYNNEI. Trimming took 3 bases from V and 8 from J, leaving 17 bases between them. The CDR3 contains 15 residues. The CDR3 sequence: CASSDRGQGGDIQYF. CDR3 bases: TGTGCCAGCAGTGACAGGGGTCAGGGTGGTGACATTCAGTACTTC.

CDR3: CASSQEMRNEQFF. The CDR3 DNA reads TGTGCCAGCAGCCAAGAAATGAGGAATGAGCAGTTCTTC. V usage is TRBV4-2 and J usage is TRBJ2-1, with D unresolved. CDR3 size: 13 residues. Between the trimmed V and J ends, which lost 0 bases and 7 bases, there was a span of 7 bases. The V gene's germline CDR1 is LGHNA and CDR2 YNFKEQ.

J is TRBJ1-2 and V is TRBV27; 9 bases fit TRBD1. V was clipped by 6 bases and J by 6 bases; unmatched bases: 8. Germline V gene sequence: CDR1 MNHEY, CDR2 SMNVEV (reference sequence). This CDR3 is 14 amino acids long. The chain's CDR3 is CASSSTGGANGYTF. DNA of the CDR3: TGTGCCAGCAGCAGCACAGGGGGCGCGAATGGCTACACCTTC.

The gene calls are TRBV19 and TRBJ2-3; the match to TRBD2 covers 7 bases. Germline trimming cut 3 bases from V and 6 bases from J; bases unmatched to any gene: 9. The CDR3 is made up of 15 amino acids. The germline V gene encodes CDR1 LNHDA and CDR2 SQIVND (reference sequence). The CDR3 loop is CASSIRAAGGDTQYF. The CDR3, as DNA: TGTGCCAGTAGTATTCGCGCGGCCGGGGGGGATACGCAGTATTTT. Complete variable domain (other parts from reference TRBV19 and TRBJ2-3): DGGITQSPKYLFRKEGQNVTLSCEQNLNHDAMYWYRQDPGQGLRLIYYSQIVNDFQKGDIAEGYSVSREKKESFPLTVTSAQKNPTAFYLCASSIRAAGGDTQYFGPGTRLTVL.